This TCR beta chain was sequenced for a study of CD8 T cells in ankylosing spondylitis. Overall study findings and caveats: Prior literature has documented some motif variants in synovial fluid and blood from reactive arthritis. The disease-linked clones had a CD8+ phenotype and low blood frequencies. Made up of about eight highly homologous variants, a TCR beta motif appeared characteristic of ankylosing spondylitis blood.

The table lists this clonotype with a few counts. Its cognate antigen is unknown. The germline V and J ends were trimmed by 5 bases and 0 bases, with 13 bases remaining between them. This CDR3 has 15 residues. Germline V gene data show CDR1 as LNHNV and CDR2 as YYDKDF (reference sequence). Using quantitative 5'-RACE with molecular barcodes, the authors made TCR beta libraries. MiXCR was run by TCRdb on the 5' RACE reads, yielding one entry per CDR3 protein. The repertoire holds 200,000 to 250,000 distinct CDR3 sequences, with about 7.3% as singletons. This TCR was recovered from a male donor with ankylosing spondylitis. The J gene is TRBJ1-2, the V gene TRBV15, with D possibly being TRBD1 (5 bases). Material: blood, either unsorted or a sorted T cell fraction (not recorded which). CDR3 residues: CATSGLTATNYGYTF. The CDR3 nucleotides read TGTGCCACCAGCGGGCTGACAGCAACTAACTATGGCTACACCTTC.